A selection of T cell receptor beta chains follows, all from one sample in a study of T cells expressing NK-cell markers. TCRdb reprocessed the 5' RACE reads; each CDR3 protein has one entry and no DNA is given. The table lists about 260,000 distinct CDR3 sequences, with 0.39% in the top ten. The sequencing sample was made of blood T cells: a sorted CD56 or NKG2C T cell subset, CD4+ or CD8+ T cells, or bulk PBMC T cells (not recorded which). Every receptor here comes from a man between 18 and 35 years old in good health. The CDR3 runs from the conserved cysteine through the conserved F or W.

v_gene	j_gene	CDR3aa
TRBV6-1	TRBJ2-1	CASSGSGRREQFF
TRBV20-1	TRBJ2-3	CSAPRGGGSTDTQYF
TRBV4-2	TRBJ1-6	CASSQDDRDTGALHF
TRBV5-1	TRBJ2-2	CASSGRLAGVSTGELFF
TRBV5-1	TRBJ2-1	CASSTDSLYNEQFF
TRBV4-1	TRBJ2-5	CASSFGGGRETQYF
TRBV29-1	TRBJ2-1	CSVDGRGHHEQFF
TRBV19	TRBJ2-2	CATIAGKDTGELFF
TRBV12-3/TRBV12-4	TRBJ2-1	CASCVRDRAYNEQFF
TRBV20-1	TRBJ2-2	CSARAGTSDPGELFF
TRBV12-3/TRBV12-4	TRBJ1-3	CASTPGASGNTIYF
TRBV10-3	TRBJ2-3	CATYGVPGPRPYF
TRBV5-4	TRBJ2-2	CASSLVGRGNTGELFF
TRBV18	TRBJ2-6	CASGTDSGANVLTF
TRBV20-1	TRBJ2-7	CSARDASLSYEQYF
TRBV28	TRBJ2-1	CASSLRLGQFF
TRBV20-1	TRBJ2-7	CSAGPQGSEQYF
TRBV7-3	TRBJ2-7	CASSSSLAGIDEQYF
TRBV29-1	TRBJ2-1	CSVDHIKGARTSGRYNEQFF
TRBV20-1	TRBJ2-1	CSAFPFSNEQFF
TRBV12-3/TRBV12-4	TRBJ1-6	CASTLSGGSLSPLHF
TRBV5-1	TRBJ2-1	CASSLRLAGYNEQFF
TRBV20-1	TRBJ2-2	CSAFPSGRGELFF
TRBV29-1	TRBJ2-1	CSVDSRLAGGNEQFF
TRBV27	TRBJ2-7	CASSQGTSGITYEQYF
TRBV10-3	TRBJ2-1	CAISENWQGSQPEQFF
TRBV20-1	TRBJ2-2	CSARDGTFKLGELFF
TRBV6-1	TRBJ2-3	CASRASIAGPDTQYF
TRBV12-3/TRBV12-4	TRBJ1-5	CASSSWGQGAASNQPQHF
TRBV20-1	TRBJ2-1	CSAGVSGREKQFF
TRBV7-9	TRBJ2-5	CASSLAGWETQYF
TRBV6-1	TRBJ1-2	CASSKHRDRHLYGYTF
TRBV29-1	TRBJ2-7	CSVEKTGFEQYF
TRBV5-1	TRBJ2-1	CASSFGTHDRQFF
TRBV9	TRBJ1-2	CASSADTGGEGYTF
TRBV9	TRBJ1-4	CASSVDLGAATNEKLFF
TRBV12-3/TRBV12-4	TRBJ2-7	CASSLGPSGSPWEQYF
TRBV7-2	TRBJ2-6	CASSVTGTRPSGANVLTF
TRBV5-6	TRBJ2-3	CASSKFADTQYF
TRBV12-3/TRBV12-4	TRBJ2-7	CASSLAHSYYEQYF
TRBV29-1	TRBJ2-5	CSVVVAPGGETQYF
TRBV5-4	TRBJ2-1	CASSVRLAQQFF
TRBV11-2	TRBJ1-3	CASSRGQALSGNTIYF
TRBV20-1	TRBJ2-4	CSAYDPSIAKNIQYF
TRBV29-1	TRBJ2-3	CSVEPTLRTGPDTQYF
TRBV6-1	TRBJ1-4	CASRSGTGDEKLFF
TRBV24-1	TRBJ2-1	CATSDLGLAGGMRNNEQFF
TRBV7-2	TRBJ2-5	CASSSPRRLETQYF
TRBV18	TRBJ2-2	CASSSTSIETGELFF